This TCR beta chain is from a study of T cells in Graves' hyperthyroidism and ophthalmopathy (dated by TCRdb to about 2019). Turning to the overall study: Peripheral blood was collected at initial diagnosis, before any treatment. To identify distinguishing TCR V-J signatures, a discovery cohort of roughly 100 patients was used, comprising roughly 45 with Graves' ophthalmopathy and approximately 58 with stable Graves' hyperthyroidism. Prospective prediction of ophthalmopathy was tested in an independent validation cohort consisting of some 18 hyperthyroidism patients and some 16 patients who later progressed to ophthalmopathy. The 100 or so discovery patients were divided at random into training and test sets in a 7:3 ratio. In addition, the study compared T-cell repertoires in thyroid tissue and in blood from over 5 Graves' hyperthyroidism patients. After blood sampling, hyperthyroidism patients were treated with methimazole at a starting dose of 30 mg daily, and ophthalmopathy patients were treated with high-dose intravenous methylprednisolone. The paper reports TCR Vbeta CDR3 sequencing of approximately 130 peripheral blood samples: 40 to 45 ophthalmopathy, roughly 80 hyperthyroidism and about 17 progressor patients. Results the study describes overall, beyond this receptor: Ophthalmopathy was separated from stable hyperthyroidism by a 13 V-J signature model, with approximately 85% sensitivity and 81% to 82% specificity obtained in cross-validation and 80%/75% obtained in testing. No statistical method was used to fix the sample size in advance, and group allocation was not hidden from the investigators. Most expanded thyroid clonotypes (frequency above 0.001) were also detected in blood, a finding suggesting that blood repertoires may reflect thyroid immune responses. In validation, the model predicted progression to ophthalmopathy with approximately 69% sensitivity and less than 75% specificity, a median of 6.5 months before onset.

This clonotype was seen a few times. The target of this receptor is not known. It has no much larger one-base neighbor in the sample; base qualities were not kept. TCR beta CDR3 regions were amplified from RNA transcripts. The first round of RT-PCR for the TCR CDR3 was performed with the HTBI primer set and the Qiagen OneStep RT-PCR kit. A second multiplex PCR round built the libraries, followed by size selection and purification. The libraries were sequenced on an Illumina HiSeq2000 using paired-end 100 bp reads. Turning to the authors' computational methods: SOAPnuke was used to process the raw data, with reads discarded if the reads contained adapters or uncalled bases, had a mean Phred below 15, or lacked an exact constant-primer or identifier match. High-quality paired reads were merged with COPE v1.2.5, and unique nucleotide sequences were defined as clonotypes. MiTCR v1.1 was used to align the clonotypes against IMGT TRBV, TRBD and TRBJ reference segments. Analysis was restricted to V-J combinations with a frequency above 0.0001, which covered roughly 99% of repertoires. A TCS score was defined as the ratio of F50 (clonal expansion) to E x V (chaos), with BLOSUM62-based TCRdist applied between CDR3 peptides within each V-J. Welch's t-statistics and random forest reduced 500 to 650 V-J features to fewer than 15, which were used in a naive Bayes classifier (R e1071). Using fastp trimming at Q25 and MiXCR clonotype assembly, TCRdb reanalyzed the public sequencing data and kept in-frame beta chains. Each entry is one CDR3 protein sequence, shown with its most common DNA and genes. The authors' filters were not applied to this entry. The sample table lists some 440,000 distinct CDR3 sequences, 15% to 18% of them with a count of one. The ten biggest clones cover approximately 7.5% of the sample.

The CDR3 holds 15 amino acids from the cysteine to the phenylalanine. Only CDR3 DNA is held: 45 bases, read in frame from base 1. V gives up 0 bases and J gives up 9 bases, and the segment between their germline ends measures 15 bases. CDR1 and CDR2 are read off the germline V gene (reference sequence) as MNHNY and SVGAGI. A patient counted as having stable Graves' hyperthyroidism if no progression to ophthalmopathy occurred over 18 months of follow-up. Hyperthyroidism patients were aged 18 to 65 years and newly diagnosed, with disease duration of less than 2 months. Any patient with an uncontrolled infection, another autoimmune disease, pregnancy or lactation was excluded. Diagnoses relied on clinical symptoms, serum thyroxine and TRAb, thyroid ultrasound and orbital computed tomography. Ficoll-Paque density gradient centrifugation was used to isolate PBMCs from about 9.4 ml of fresh peripheral blood. Total RNA was extracted using Trizol reagent, and RNA quality was assessed on an Agilent 2100 Bioanalyzer.

The chain is made from TRBV6-6 and TRBJ2-1, with a tentative D gene TRBD1 over 6 matching bases. The sequence was collected from a woman aged 18 to 35 with Graves' hyperthyroidism. Sequences were obtained from blood. The CDR3 in this case is CASSYSGWQGLEQFF. The DNA is as follows: TGTGCCAGCAGTTACTCCGGTTGGCAGGGGCTTGAGCAGTTCTTC.